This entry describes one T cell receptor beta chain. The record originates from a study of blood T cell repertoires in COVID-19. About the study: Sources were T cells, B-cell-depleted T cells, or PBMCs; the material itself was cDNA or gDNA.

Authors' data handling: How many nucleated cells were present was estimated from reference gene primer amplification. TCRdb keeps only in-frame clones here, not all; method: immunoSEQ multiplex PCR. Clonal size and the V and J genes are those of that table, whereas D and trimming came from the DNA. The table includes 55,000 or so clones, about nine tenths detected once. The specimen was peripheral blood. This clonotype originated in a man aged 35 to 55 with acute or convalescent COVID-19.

Written as DNA, the CDR3 is TGTGCCAGTAGTAAGGGACAGGGGGCAACAGATACGCAGTATTTT. This encodes CASSKGQGATDTQYF. This chain uses TRBV19 with TRBJ2-3; 12 bases agree with TRBD1. The V gene end was trimmed by 4 bases and the J gene end by 3 bases; junction bases not matched to a gene: 2. This CDR3 is 15 amino acids long. Germline CDR1 is LNHDA and CDR2 is SQIVND (reference sequence).